This T cell receptor beta chain emerged from a study of T cell repertoires in cytomegalovirus infection. Study-wide background: Researchers turned to recently identified HLA-C-restricted CMV epitopes as well as well-studied HLA-B-restricted ones. From public TCR beta signatures came an indication of both CMV infection and matching HLA type. Study findings and constraints: Dominating the ex vivo response were TCR beta clonotypes that were CMV-specific and HLA-C-restricted. Frequencies of public TCR beta families were cumulated, and this identified carriers of CMV plus the relevant HLA.

A word on this clonotype: The antigen is undetermined.

TCRdb reprocessed the reads with MiXCR, giving one entry per CDR3 protein. Among some 560,000 distinct CDR3 sequences listed, roughly 42% were seen once. The origin of this receptor is a human donor in good health (CMV status not recorded). Some clones in this sample may be carry-over from other donors' samples. The sequencing here drew on cultured PBMCs, taken from culture after CMV antigen stimulation.

The CDR3 DNA reads as TGTGCCAGCAGCTTAACGGGACTGAACTACGAGCAGTACTTC. Translated: CASSLTGLNYEQYF. The chain recombines TRBV7-9 with TRBJ2-7; D is perhaps TRBD2 (6 bases). Deletions cut 2 bases from V and 3 bases from J, with 11 bases between. The CDR3 contains 14 residues. In germline, CDR1 is SEHNR, CDR2 FQNEAQ (reference sequence).